Following are 18 T cell receptor beta chains from one sample sequenced in a study of cytomegalovirus exposure and HLA in healthy donors. The PCR made use of 60 Vbeta and 13 Jbeta primers. The repertoire was sequenced with immunoSEQ multiplex PCR; TCRdb's copy has only in-frame clones and lacks some. The table has 80,000 to 100,000 clones, approximately 71% seen once. The sequenced sample was PBMCs. All receptors come from a woman aged 18 to 35 in good health and CMV-seropositive.

This sequence joins TRBV5-1 and TRBJ2-3; 10 nucleotides agree with TRBD2. J lost 2 bases, V lost 4 bases, and 7 bases had no gene match. CDR1 SGHRS and CDR2 YFSETQ come from the germline V gene. The length of the CDR3 is 16 residues. CDR3 nucleotide sequence: TGCGCCAGCAGCCCTTCCGGACTAGCGGACACAGATACGCAGTATTTT. This encodes CASSPSGLADTDTQYF.

J is TRBJ2-7 and V is TRBV4-1; a weak D match, TRBD2 (5 bases). Germline V gene data show CDR1 as MGHRA and CDR2 as YSYEKL. V dropped 2 bases and J dropped 0 bases, with 8 bases sitting between them. This CDR3 region has 14 residues. In nucleotides, the CDR3 is TGCGCCAGCAGCCAATTGGCGGGCTCCTACGAGCAGTACTTC. This encodes CASSQLAGSYEQYF.

The rearrangement links TRBV30 to TRBJ2-1; 7 nucleotides align to TRBD1. CDR3 length equals 13 residues. The V segment lost 5 bases and the J segment 4 bases; nucleotides outside the gene matches: 5. Germline V lookup: CDR1 GTSNPN, CDR2 SVGIG (reference sequence). CDR3 region: CAWSQGIYNEQFF. The CDR3, as DNA: TGTGCCTGGTCACAGGGGATTTACAATGAGCAGTTCTTC.

The CDR3 sequence is CASSSPGQGYGYTF. For the CDR3, the DNA is TGTGCCAGCAGCTCACCGGGACAGGGATATGGCTACACCTTC. The V gene is TRBV7-2, the J gene TRBJ1-2; 9 nucleotides line up with TRBD1. V lost 4 bases, J lost 5 bases, and 5 bases stayed unmatched. Germline lookup yields CDR1 SGHTA and CDR2 FQGNSA. This CDR3 is built from 14 residues. Supplemented by reference TRBV7-2 and TRBJ1-2, the full variable domain reads GAGVSQSPSNKVTEKGKDVELRCDPISGHTALYWYRQSLGQGLEFLIYFQGNSAPDKSGLPSDRFSAERTGGSVSTLTIQRTQQEDSAVYLCASSSPGQGYGYTFGSGTRLTVV.

The V and J genes are TRBV27 and TRBJ2-3; D is unresolved. Germline values: CDR1 MNHEY, CDR2 SMNVEV (reference sequence). This CDR3 is built from 13 residues. The V end lost 5 bases, the J end lost 0 bases, and 6 bases lay between the germline ends. The CDR3 sequence is CASSTGSTDTQYF. The DNA of the CDR3 is TGTGCCAGCAGTACCGGGAGCACAGATACGCAGTATTTT.

The chain carries TRBV19 and TRBJ2-7, with a possible D match to TRBD1 (5 bases). Germline loops: CDR1 LNHDA, CDR2 SQIVND (reference sequence). The ends were cut back, 6 bases at V and 3 bases at J, with 12 bases in the middle. The CDR3 length is 13 residues. CDR3 protein: CASSSLTVYEQYF. In DNA, the CDR3 is TGTGCCAGTAGCTCGTTGACAGTCTACGAGCAGTACTTC. Based on the CDR3 plus reference TRBV19 and TRBJ2-7, the full variable domain is DGGITQSPKYLFRKEGQNVTLSCEQNLNHDAMYWYRQDPGQGLRLIYYSQIVNDFQKGDIAEGYSVSREKKESFPLTVTSAQKNPTAFYLCASSSLTVYEQYFGPGTRLTVT.

V gene TRBV6-5 combines with J gene TRBJ2-1, with TRBD2 as a possible D gene (6 bases). The CDR3 sequence is 11 residues long. V dropped 8 bases and J dropped 7 bases, with 9 bases sitting between them. Germline loops: CDR1 MNHEY, CDR2 SVGAGI. The DNA for the CDR3 is TGTGCCAGCCTTGGGGGGAATGAGCAGTTCTTC. Encoded protein: CASLGGNEQFF.

This chain links TRBV11-1 with TRBJ2-3; D perhaps matches TRBD2 (6 bases). V was clipped by 8 bases and J by 7 bases, with 19 bases between them. The CDR3 is 14 residues long. Germline V gene lookup returns CDR1 SGHAT and CDR2 FQDESV (reference sequence). The CDR3 here is CASQLVGGVNTQYF. The CDR3, as DNA: TGTGCCAGCCAACTAGTGGGGGGAGTAAATACGCAGTATTTT.

The rearrangement joins TRBV2 to TRBJ2-5; no clear D gene. Judging by the DNA end, TRBJ2-7 fits better; the J call may be wrong. CDR1 is SNHLY, CDR2 FYNNEI, per germline. The length of the CDR3 is 14 residues. The chain's CDR3 is CASSVAQARSEQYF. CDR3 nucleotides: TGTGCCAGCAGTGTCGCGCAGGCCCGCTCCGAGCAGTACTTC.

The chain joins TRBV5-1 to TRBJ2-1; TRBD2 matches 11 bases. With V trimmed by 1 base and J by 6 bases, 3 bases remained unmatched. CDR1 SGHRS and CDR2 YFSETQ come from the germline V gene. There are 15 residues in the CDR3. The CDR3 region is CASSLWTSGLNEQFF. CDR3 coding DNA: TGCGCCAGCAGCTTGTGGACTAGCGGGCTCAATGAGCAGTTCTTC.

The V gene is TRBV30, the J gene TRBJ2-1; 8 bases line up with TRBD1. This CDR3 region has 14 residues. Losses at the gene ends were 3 bases for V and 4 bases for J; bases not matched to a gene: 5. Per the germline V gene, CDR1 is GTSNPN and CDR2 is SVGIG (reference sequence). This chain's CDR3 is CAWRIGTGYNEQFF. The CDR3 nucleotides are TGTGCCTGGAGGATAGGGACAGGTTACAATGAGCAGTTCTTC.

J is TRBJ1-1 and V is TRBV27; 10 bases are shared with TRBD1. Germline V gives CDR1 MNHEY, CDR2 SMNVEV (reference sequence). The junction had 5 bases not matched to a gene; V was cut back by 8 bases and J by 2 bases. CDR3 size: 14 residues. The CDR3 sequence is CASRRQGANTEAFF. CDR3 coding DNA: TGTGCCAGCCGACGACAGGGGGCTAACACTGAAGCTTTCTTT.

The chain carries TRBV27 and TRBJ2-5; D gene unclear. The germline V and J ends were trimmed by 9 bases and 4 bases, with 24 bases remaining between them. Germline-derived CDR1 and CDR2 are MNHEY and SMNVEV (reference sequence). CDR3 size: 16 residues. CDR3 amino acids: CASSPSRRMVLETQYF. The CDR3 DNA is TGTGCCAGTTCTCCCAGCCGGCGGATGGTATTAGAGACCCAGTACTTC.

CDR3 sequence reads: CASSAGTNSGANVLTF. CDR3 in DNA: TGTGCCAGCAGTGCCGGGACTAACTCTGGGGCCAACGTCCTGACTTTC. The chain recombines TRBV6-6 with TRBJ2-6; 7 nucleotides match TRBD2. The junction had 4 bases not matched to a gene; V was cut back by 5 bases and J by 0 bases. Germline assignment: CDR1 MNHNY and CDR2 SVGAGI (reference sequence). CDR3 length: 16 residues.

This clone was recorded only once. The CDR3 DNA is TGTGCCAGCTCACGTGCCGGGAGAGAAACAGATACGCAGTATTTT. Its translation: CASSRAGRETDTQYF. The gene calls are TRBV18 and TRBJ2-3; D is possibly TRBD2 (6 bases). V lost 4 bases and J 3 bases, leaving 14 bases between the germline ends. Germline V CDR1 and CDR2: KGHSH, LQKENI. This CDR3 has 15 amino acids.

This clone was picked up a small number of times. The rearrangement joins TRBV5-4 to TRBJ1-1, with unresolved D. This CDR3 region has 16 residues. V lost 4 bases to trimming and J lost 0 bases, with 16 bases between them. Germline assignment: CDR1 SGHNT and CDR2 YYREEE (reference sequence). The CDR3 here is CASSAPFGGLNTEAFF. For the CDR3, the DNA is TGTGCCAGCAGCGCGCCCTTTGGCGGCCTGAACACTGAAGCTTTCTTT.

In regard to this clone: The junction departs from the called germline gene at one end, perhaps through a read error. V gene TRBV4-3 combines with J gene TRBJ2-7, with 7 nucleotides matching TRBD1. The CDR3 has 17 residues. Germline V gives CDR1 LGHNA, CDR2 YSLEER. CDR3 in DNA: TGCGCCAGCAGCCAAGCCGCGGGTGGGACAGCTTCCTGCGAGCAGTACTTC. Translated, it gives CASSQAAGGTASCEQYF.

To note about this clone: Sequence at one end of the junction differs from germline and may be a read error. The same CDR3 also results from other DNA sequences found in this sample. This chain uses TRBV12-5 with TRBJ1-3; no definite D call. Germline V CDR1 and CDR2: LGHNT, FRNRAP. The CDR3 is 13 residues long. The CDR3 is CASGLGTGNTIYF. CDR3 DNA sequence: TGTGCTAGTGGCTTGGGAACAGGAAACACCATATATTTT. The complete variable domain, with remaining parts taken from reference TRBV12-5 and TRBJ1-3, reads DARVTQTPRHKVTEMGQEVTMRCQPILGHNTVFWYRQTMMQGLELLAYFRNRAPLDDSGMPKDRFSAEMPDATLATLKIQPSEPRDSAVYFCASGLGTGNTIYFGEGSWLTVV.